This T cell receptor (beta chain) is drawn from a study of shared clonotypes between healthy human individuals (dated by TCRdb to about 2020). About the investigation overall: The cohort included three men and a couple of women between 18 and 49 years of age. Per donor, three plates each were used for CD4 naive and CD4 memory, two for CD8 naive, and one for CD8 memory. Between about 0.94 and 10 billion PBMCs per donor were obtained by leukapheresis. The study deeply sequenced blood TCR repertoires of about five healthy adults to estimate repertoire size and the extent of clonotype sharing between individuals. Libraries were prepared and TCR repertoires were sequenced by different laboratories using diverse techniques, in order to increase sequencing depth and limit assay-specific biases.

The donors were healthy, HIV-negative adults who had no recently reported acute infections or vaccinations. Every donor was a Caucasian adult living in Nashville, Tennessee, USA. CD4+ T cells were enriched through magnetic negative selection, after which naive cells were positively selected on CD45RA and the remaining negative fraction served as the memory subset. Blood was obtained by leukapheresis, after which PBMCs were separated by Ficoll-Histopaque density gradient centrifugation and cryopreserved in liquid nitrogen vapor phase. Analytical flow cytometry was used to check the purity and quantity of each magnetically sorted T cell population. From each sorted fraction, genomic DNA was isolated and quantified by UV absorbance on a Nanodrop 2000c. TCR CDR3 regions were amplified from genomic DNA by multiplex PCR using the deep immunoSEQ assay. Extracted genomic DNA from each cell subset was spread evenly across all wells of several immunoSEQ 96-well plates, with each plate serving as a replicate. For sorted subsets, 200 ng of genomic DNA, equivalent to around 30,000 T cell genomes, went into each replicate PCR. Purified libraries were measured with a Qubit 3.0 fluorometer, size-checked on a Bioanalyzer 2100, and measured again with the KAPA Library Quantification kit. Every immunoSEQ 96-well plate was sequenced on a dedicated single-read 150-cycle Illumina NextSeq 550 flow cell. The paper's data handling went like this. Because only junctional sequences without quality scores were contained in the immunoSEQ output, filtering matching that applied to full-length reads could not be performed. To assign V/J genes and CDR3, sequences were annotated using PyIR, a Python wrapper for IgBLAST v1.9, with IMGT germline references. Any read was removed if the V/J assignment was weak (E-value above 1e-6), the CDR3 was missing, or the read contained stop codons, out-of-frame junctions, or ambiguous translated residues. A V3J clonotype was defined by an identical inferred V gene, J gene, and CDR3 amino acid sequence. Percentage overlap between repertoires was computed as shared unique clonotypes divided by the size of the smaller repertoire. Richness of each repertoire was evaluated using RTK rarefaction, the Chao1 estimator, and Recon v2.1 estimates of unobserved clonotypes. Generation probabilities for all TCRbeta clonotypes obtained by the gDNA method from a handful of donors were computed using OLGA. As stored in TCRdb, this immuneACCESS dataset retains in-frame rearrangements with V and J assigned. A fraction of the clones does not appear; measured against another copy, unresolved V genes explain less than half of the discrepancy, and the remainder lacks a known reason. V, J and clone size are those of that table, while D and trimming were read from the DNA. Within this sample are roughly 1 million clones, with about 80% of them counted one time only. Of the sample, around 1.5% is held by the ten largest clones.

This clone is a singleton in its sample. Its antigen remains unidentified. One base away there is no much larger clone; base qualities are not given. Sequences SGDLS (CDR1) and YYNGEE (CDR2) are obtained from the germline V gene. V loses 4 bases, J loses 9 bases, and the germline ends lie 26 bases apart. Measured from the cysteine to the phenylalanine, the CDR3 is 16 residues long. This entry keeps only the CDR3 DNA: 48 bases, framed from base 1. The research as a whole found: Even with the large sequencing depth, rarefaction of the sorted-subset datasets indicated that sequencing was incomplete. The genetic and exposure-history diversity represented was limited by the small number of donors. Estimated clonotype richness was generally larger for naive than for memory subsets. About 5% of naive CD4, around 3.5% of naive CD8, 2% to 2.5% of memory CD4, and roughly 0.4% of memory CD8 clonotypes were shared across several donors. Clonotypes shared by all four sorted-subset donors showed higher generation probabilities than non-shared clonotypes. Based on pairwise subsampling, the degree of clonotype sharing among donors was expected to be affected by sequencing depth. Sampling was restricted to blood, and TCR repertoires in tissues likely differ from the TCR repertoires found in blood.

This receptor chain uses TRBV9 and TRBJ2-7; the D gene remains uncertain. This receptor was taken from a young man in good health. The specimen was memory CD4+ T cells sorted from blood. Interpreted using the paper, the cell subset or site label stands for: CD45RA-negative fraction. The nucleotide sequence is TGTGCCAGCAGCCCTCAGGACGTGAGCTCCATAGAACGGCAGTACTTC. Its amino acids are CASSPQDVSSIERQYF.